The clone carrying this T cell receptor (beta chain) came up many times. As yet, its antigen is unknown. TCRdb fed the 5' RACE reads into MiXCR, producing one record per CDR3 protein. The sample holds about 13,000 distinct CDR3 sequences, over 5.5% seen once. The sample's time point: sample taken at primary tumor resection. The 60 to 90 donors had untreated early-stage non-small cell lung cancer. The CDR3 covers 13 residues. V lost 6 bases, J lost 9 bases, and 9 bases stayed unmatched. The germline V gene has CDR1 MDHEN and CDR2 SYDVKM. The sample originates from a study of spatial heterogeneity in lung cancer. Overall study: TCR and UMI combinations that were unique each appeared, on average, more than ten times in raw reads. Findings and limits, study-wide: For tumor T cells, estimated coverage reached only 5.5% to 7% (alpha) and around 13% (beta). Tracking of tumor mutation counts was seen in expanded intratumoral alpha and beta TCR counts.

The material sequenced was lung tumor tissue, taken at surgery. The chain carries TRBV28 and TRBJ1-2; 8 positions agree with TRBD1. This TCR was recovered from a female donor with early-stage non-small cell lung cancer. The DNA for the CDR3 is TGTGCCAGCAGACCCAGGGGGCCTTCGCGCTACACCTTC. Translation gives CASRPRGPSRYTF.